One and the same sample provided the 5 T cell receptor beta chains below, sequenced in a study of blood T cells in healthy people across ages. With a J-beta primer mix and a sample-barcoded 5' primer, a second PCR ran about 6 to 11 cycles. TCRdb processed the 5' RACE reads anew with MiXCR; each CDR3 protein has one entry. The sample shows 730,000 or so distinct CDR3 sequences, around 40% of them seen only once. The sample consisted of blood. The source is a woman in her sixties or seventies in good health.

Comment on this clonotype: Given a much more abundant clone one base away, this may be a read error. V is TRBV12-3 or TRBV12-4 and J is TRBJ2-5, with D perhaps given as TRBD1 or TRBD2 (5 bases each). This CDR3 region has 16 residues. Trimming removed 2 bases at V and 11 bases at J, with 24 bases between. CDR3 amino acids: CASSLLRQGDRAEQYF. Here the CDR3 DNA reads TGTGCCAGCAGTTTATTGAGGCAGGGAGATCGGGCTGAGCAGTACTTC.

This clonotype occurred a few times. Germline and junction disagree at one end, which may indicate a read error. This chain links TRBV20-1 with TRBJ2-3; TRBD2 agrees at 9 bases. In germline, CDR1 is DFQATT, CDR2 SNEGSKA (reference sequence). The length of the CDR3 is 12 residues. The CDR3 nucleotides read TGTAAAGCGGGGGGATTCACAGATACGCAGTATTTT. Translation: CKAGGFTDTQYF.

The gene calls are TRBV20-1 and TRBJ2-1; 8 bases match TRBD2. Per the germline V gene, CDR1 is DFQATT and CDR2 is SNEGSKA (reference sequence). The CDR3 sequence is 13 residues long. V shed 1 base and J 6 bases; nucleotides not matched to a gene: 2. The CDR3 nucleotides read TGCAGTGCTAGAGTTCTAGCGGGCAATGAGCAGTTCTTC. Its protein is CSARVLAGNEQFF.

This clonotype came up many times. V usage is TRBV14 and J usage is TRBJ2-1; D call uncertain. Trimming cost V 4 bases and J 8 bases, with 9 bases left between them. Germline lookup yields CDR1 SGHDN and CDR2 FVKESK. This CDR3 region has 12 residues. Written as DNA, the CDR3 is TGTGCCAGCAGCCCCCATAACTATGAGCAGTTCTTC. Translating it yields CASSPHNYEQFF.

Regarding this clonotype: At one end the junction does not follow the germline gene, possibly because of a read error. CDR3 coding DNA: TGTGCTAGCAGCTTAGGAAGGGACAGCCTCGGGGAGACCCAGTACTTC. The encoded protein is CASSLGRDSLGETQYF. The rearrangement links TRBV7-7 to TRBJ2-7, with 7 bases identical to TRBD1. The J call is uncertain, as TRBJ2-5 better fits the DNA end. Per the germline V gene, CDR1 is SSHAT and CDR2 is FNYEAQ (reference sequence). The CDR3 consists of 16 residues.